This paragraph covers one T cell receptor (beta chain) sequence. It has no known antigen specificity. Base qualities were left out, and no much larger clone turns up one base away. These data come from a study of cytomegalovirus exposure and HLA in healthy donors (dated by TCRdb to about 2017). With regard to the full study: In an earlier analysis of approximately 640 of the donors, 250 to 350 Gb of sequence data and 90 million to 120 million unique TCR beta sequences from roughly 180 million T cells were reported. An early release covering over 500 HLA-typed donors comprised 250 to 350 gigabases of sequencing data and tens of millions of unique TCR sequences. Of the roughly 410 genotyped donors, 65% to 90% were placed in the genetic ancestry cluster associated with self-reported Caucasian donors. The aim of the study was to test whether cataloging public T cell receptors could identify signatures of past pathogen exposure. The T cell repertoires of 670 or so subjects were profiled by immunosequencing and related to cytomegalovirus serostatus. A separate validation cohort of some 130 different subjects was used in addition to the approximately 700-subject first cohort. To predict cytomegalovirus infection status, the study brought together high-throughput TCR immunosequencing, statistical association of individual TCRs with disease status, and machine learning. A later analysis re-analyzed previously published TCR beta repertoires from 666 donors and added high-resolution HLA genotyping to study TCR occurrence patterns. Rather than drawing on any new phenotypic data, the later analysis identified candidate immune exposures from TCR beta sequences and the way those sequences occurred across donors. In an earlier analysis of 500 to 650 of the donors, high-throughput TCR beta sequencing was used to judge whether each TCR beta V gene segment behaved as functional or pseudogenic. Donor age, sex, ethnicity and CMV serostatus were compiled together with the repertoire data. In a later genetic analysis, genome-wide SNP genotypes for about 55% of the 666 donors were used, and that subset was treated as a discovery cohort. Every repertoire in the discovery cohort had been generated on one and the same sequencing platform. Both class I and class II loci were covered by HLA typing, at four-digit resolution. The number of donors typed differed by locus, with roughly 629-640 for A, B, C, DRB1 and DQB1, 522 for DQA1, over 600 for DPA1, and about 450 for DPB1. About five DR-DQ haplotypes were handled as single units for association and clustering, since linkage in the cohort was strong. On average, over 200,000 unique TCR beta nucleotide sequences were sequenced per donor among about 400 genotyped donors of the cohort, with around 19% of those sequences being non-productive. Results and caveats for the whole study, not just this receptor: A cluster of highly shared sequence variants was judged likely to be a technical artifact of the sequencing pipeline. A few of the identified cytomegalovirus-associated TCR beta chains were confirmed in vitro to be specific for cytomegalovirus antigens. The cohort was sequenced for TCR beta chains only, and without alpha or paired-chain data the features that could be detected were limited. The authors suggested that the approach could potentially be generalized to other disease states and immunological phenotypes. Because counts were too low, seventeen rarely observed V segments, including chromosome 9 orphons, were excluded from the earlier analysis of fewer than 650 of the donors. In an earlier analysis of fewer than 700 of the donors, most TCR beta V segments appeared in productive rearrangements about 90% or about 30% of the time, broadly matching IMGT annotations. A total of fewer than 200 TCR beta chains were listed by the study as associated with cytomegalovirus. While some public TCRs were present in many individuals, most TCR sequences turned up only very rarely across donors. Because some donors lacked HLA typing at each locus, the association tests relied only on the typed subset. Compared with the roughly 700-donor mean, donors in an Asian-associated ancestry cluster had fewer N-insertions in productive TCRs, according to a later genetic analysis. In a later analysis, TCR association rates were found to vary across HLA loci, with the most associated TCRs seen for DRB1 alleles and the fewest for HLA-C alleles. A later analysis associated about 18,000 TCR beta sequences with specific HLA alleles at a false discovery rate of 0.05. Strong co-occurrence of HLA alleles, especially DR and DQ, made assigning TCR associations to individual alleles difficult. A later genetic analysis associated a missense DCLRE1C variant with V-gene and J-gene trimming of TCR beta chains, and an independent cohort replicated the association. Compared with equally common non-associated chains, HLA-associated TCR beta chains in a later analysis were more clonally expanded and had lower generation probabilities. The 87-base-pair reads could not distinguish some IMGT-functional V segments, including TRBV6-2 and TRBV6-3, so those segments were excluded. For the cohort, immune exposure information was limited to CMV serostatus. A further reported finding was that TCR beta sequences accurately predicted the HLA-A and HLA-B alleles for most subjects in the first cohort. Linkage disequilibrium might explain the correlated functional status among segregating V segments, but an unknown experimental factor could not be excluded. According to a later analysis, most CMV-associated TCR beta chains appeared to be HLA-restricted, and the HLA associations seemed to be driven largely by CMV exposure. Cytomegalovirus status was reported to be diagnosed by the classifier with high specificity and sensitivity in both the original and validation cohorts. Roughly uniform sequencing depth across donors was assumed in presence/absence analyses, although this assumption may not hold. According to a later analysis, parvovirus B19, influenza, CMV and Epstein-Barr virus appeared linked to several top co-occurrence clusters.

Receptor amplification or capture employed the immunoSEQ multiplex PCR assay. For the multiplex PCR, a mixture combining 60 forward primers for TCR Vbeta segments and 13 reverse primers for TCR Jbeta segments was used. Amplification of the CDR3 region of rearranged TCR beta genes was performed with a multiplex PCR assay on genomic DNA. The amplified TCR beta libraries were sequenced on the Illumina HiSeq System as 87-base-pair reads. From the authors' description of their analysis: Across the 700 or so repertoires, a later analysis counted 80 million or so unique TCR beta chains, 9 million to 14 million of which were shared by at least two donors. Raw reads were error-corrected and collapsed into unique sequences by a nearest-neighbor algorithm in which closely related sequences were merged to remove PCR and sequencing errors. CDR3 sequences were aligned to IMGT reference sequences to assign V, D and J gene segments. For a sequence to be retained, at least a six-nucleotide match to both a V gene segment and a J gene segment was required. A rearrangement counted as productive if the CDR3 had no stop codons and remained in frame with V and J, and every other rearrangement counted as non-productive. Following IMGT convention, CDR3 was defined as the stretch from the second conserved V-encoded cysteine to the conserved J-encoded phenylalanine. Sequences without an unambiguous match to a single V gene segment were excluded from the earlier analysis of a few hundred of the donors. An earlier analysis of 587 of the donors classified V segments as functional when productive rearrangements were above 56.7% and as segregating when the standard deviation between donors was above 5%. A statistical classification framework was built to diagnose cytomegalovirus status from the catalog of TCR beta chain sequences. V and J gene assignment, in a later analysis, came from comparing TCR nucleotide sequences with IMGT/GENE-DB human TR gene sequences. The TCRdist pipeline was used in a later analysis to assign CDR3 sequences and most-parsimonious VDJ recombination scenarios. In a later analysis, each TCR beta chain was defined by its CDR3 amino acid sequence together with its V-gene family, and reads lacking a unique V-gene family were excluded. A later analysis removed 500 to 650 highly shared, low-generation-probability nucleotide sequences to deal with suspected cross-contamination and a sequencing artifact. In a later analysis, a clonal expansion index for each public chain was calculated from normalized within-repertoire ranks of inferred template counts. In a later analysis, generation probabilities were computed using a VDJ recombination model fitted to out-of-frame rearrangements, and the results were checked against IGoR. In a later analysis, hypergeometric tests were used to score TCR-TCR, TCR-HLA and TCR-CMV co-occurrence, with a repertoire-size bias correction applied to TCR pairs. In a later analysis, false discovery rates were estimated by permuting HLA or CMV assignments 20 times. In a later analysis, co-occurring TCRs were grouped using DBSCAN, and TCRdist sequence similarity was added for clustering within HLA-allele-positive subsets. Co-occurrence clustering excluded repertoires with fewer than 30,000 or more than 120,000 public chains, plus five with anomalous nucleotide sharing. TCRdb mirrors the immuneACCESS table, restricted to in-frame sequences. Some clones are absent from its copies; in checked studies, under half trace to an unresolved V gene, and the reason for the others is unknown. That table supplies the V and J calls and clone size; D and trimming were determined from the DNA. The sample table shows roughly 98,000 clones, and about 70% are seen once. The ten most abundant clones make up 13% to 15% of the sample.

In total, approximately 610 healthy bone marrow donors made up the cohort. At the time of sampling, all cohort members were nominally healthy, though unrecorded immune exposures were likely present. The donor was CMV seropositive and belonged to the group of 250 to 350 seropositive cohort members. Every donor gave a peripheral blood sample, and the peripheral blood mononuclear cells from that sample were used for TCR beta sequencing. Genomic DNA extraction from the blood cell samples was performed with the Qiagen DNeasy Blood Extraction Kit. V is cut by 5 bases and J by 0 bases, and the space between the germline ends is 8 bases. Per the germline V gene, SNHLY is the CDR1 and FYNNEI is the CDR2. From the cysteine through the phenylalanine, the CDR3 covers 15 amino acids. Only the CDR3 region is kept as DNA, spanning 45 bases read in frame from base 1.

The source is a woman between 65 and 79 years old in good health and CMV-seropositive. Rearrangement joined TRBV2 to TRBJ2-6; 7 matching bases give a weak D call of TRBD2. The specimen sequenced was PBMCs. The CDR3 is CASSRGGSGANVLTF. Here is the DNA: TGTGCCAGCAGTAGGGGGGGCTCTGGGGCCAACGTCCTGACTTTC. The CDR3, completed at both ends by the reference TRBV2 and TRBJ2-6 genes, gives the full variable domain EPEVTQTPSHQVTQMGQEVILRCVPISNHLYFYWYRQILGQKVEFLVSFYNNEISEKSEIFDDQFSVERPDGSNFTLKIRSTKLEDSAMYFCASSRGGSGANVLTFGAGSRLTVL.